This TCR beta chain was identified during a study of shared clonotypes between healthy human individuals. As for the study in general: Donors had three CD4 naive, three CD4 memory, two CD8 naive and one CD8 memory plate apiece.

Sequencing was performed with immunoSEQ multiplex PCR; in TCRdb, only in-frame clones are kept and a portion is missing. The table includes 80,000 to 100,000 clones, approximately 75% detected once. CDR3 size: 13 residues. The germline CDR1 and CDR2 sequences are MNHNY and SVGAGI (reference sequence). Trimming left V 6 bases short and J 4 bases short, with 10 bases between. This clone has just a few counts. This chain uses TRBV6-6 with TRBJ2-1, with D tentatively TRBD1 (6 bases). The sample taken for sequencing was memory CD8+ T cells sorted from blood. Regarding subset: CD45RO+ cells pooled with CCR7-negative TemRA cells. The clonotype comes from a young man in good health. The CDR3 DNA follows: TGTGCCAGCAGCCCACAGGGATACAATGAGCAGTTCTTC. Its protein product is CASSPQGYNEQFF.